The 19 T cell receptor beta chains below all came from one sample that was sequenced in a study of T cell repertoires in cytomegalovirus infection. These TCRs are of unknown antigen specificity. MiXCR was run by TCRdb on the reads, yielding one entry per CDR3 protein. The table lists around 43,000 distinct CDR3 sequences, about 20% of them singletons. Sequenced sample: PBMCs, sequenced either directly or after in vitro stimulation (not recorded which). The receptors stem from a human donor in good health (CMV status not recorded). Some clones in this sample may be carry-over from other donors' samples.

V and J are TRBV2 and TRBJ1-3; 8 bases are shared with TRBD1. Germline-derived CDR1 and CDR2 are SNHLY and FYNNEI. Losses at the gene ends were 4 bases for V and 8 bases for J; bases not matched to a gene: 7. The CDR3 totals 14 residues. CDR3 nucleotides: TGTGCCAGCAGTGTCGGACAGGGAGGATACACCATATATTTT. Its protein product is CASSVGQGGYTIYF.

This clonotype was counted a few times. The chain links TRBV5-1 to TRBJ2-5; D is possibly TRBD1 or TRBD2 (5 bases each). CDR1 is SGHRS and CDR2 is YFSETQ in the germline V gene. This CDR3 is 13 amino acids long. V was pared by 4 bases and J by 2 bases, with 9 bases between. The CDR3 reads CASSRDGQETQYF. CDR3 nucleotides: TGCGCCAGCAGCCGGGACGGACAAGAGACCCAGTACTTC.

This sequence joins TRBV2 and TRBJ2-3; perhaps TRBD2 as D (6 bases). Between the trimmed V and J ends, which lost 8 bases and 0 bases, there was a span of 12 bases. The germline gives CDR1 SNHLY, CDR2 FYNNEI. CDR3 length: 14 amino acids. The CDR3 reads CASVPAGSTDTQYF. CDR3 nucleotide sequence: TGTGCCAGCGTCCCAGCGGGCAGCACAGATACGCAGTATTTT.

This clonotype was found many times. This rearrangement joins TRBV6-2 or TRBV6-3 to TRBJ2-7; D is undetermined. The CDR3 runs to 13 residues. Per germline, CDR1 MNHEY and CDR2 SVGEGT. The V end lost 2 bases, the J end lost 4 bases, and 9 bases lay between the germline ends. The CDR3 DNA sequence: TGTGCCAGCAGTTACGGACGGCGATACGAGCAGTACTTC. Protein: CASSYGRRYEQYF.

There are a few counts of this clonotype. This chain uses TRBV7-9 with TRBJ1-1, with D unresolved. Trimming cost V 4 bases and J 6 bases, with 12 bases left between them. This CDR3 comprises 13 residues. Germline V lookup: CDR1 SEHNR, CDR2 FQNEAQ (reference sequence). The CDR3 loop is CASSSDLGAEAFF. The CDR3 DNA reads TGTGCCAGCAGCTCCGACCTGGGTGCTGAAGCTTTCTTT. The variable domain in full, completed from reference TRBV7-9 and TRBJ1-1, reads DTGVSQNPRHKITKRGQNVTFRCDPISEHNRLYWYRQTLGQGPEFLTYFQNEAQLEKSRLLSDRFSAERPKGSFSTLEIQRTEQGDSAMYLCASSSDLGAEAFFGQGTRLTVV.

This clonotype has a handful of counts. The chain couples TRBV19 to TRBJ1-5; D unresolved. Trimming cost V 5 bases and J 3 bases, with 11 bases left between them. CDR3 size: 14 residues. Germline V gene data show CDR1 as LNHDA and CDR2 as SQIVND (reference sequence). The CDR3 loop reads CASSSGRANQPQHF. CDR3 DNA: TGTGCCAGTAGTTCAGGTCGGGCCAATCAGCCCCAGCATTTT.

The V gene is TRBV28, the J gene TRBJ2-7, with TRBD1 matching over 11 bases. Germline CDR1 is MDHEN and CDR2 is SYDVKM. With 3 bases clipped from V and 3 bases from J, the junction kept 10 bases outside the gene matches. This CDR3 region has 17 residues. The CDR3 nucleotides are TGTGCCAGCAGTTTCCCCGTCTCCGGGACAGGGGGCTACGAGCAGTACTTC. The encoded protein is CASSFPVSGTGGYEQYF.

On this clonotype: This may arise from a read error, as a much more abundant clone is one base away. The V call is TRBV20-1, the J call TRBJ1-4; D uncertain. CDR1 and CDR2 (germline): DFQATT, SNEGSKA (reference sequence). This CDR3 comprises 13 residues. Trimming removed 3 bases at V and 5 bases at J, with 10 bases between. The CDR3: CSARRDANEKLFF. The DNA of the CDR3 is TGCAGTGCTAGGAGGGATGCCAATGAAAAACTGTTTTTT.

This rearrangement joins TRBV15 to TRBJ1-5; D call uncertain. The CDR3 runs to 14 residues. The V end lost 4 bases, the J end lost 0 bases, and 7 bases lay between the germline ends. Per germline, CDR1 LNHNV and CDR2 YYDKDF (reference sequence). The CDR3 is CATSIRPSNQPQHF. In DNA, the CDR3 is TGTGCCACCAGCATTAGACCTAGCAATCAGCCCCAGCATTTT.

This clonotype was counted a few times. The genes are TRBV2 and TRBJ2-5, with 10 bases that match TRBD1. This CDR3 region has 14 residues. Germline-derived CDR1 and CDR2 are SNHLY and FYNNEI. After removal of 4 bases from V and 7 bases from J, the junction contained 6 bases not matched to a gene. CDR3 coding DNA: TGTGCCAGCAGTGGCGGGACAGGGGAATGGACCCAGTACTTC. Residues: CASSGGTGEWTQYF. Variable domain in full (rest from reference TRBV2 and TRBJ2-5): EPEVTQTPSHQVTQMGQEVILRCVPISNHLYFYWYRQILGQKVEFLVSFYNNEISEKSEIFDDQFSVERPDGSNFTLKIRSTKLEDSAMYFCASSGGTGEWTQYFGPGTRLLVL.

The V and J genes are TRBV5-6 and TRBJ2-1, with 9 bases lining up with TRBD2. V lost 2 bases and J lost 6; bases outside the gene matches: 6. The V gene's germline CDR1 is SGHDT and CDR2 YYEEEE. The CDR3 consists of 15 residues. The CDR3 region is CASSFGLAGSNEQFF. The DNA of the CDR3 is TGTGCCAGCAGCTTTGGGCTAGCGGGATCCAATGAGCAGTTCTTC.

The chain is built from TRBV12-3 or TRBV12-4 and TRBJ1-6; D not resolved. CDR3 length: 15 amino acids. Trimming pared 7 bases from V and 0 bases from J, leaving 10 bases between. The DNA for the CDR3 is TGTGCCAGCACCAAACAAAGCTCCTATAATTCACCCCTCCACTTT. This gives the protein CASTKQSSYNSPLHF.

This chain connects TRBV5-4 to TRBJ1-2, with a possible D match to TRBD1 (5 bases). Trimming took off 3 bases at V and 7 bases at J, with 13 bases between the two ends. CDR3 length: 13 amino acids. Germline lookup yields CDR1 SGHNT and CDR2 YYREEE (reference sequence). Written as DNA, the CDR3 is TGTGCCAGCAGCTCTCAGGGATTCAGTGGCTACACCTTC. It codes for CASSSQGFSGYTF.

This clonotype has a count of ten or more. The rearrangement links TRBV20-1 to TRBJ2-1; possible D gene TRBD1, 5 bases. The V gene's germline CDR1 is DFQATT and CDR2 SNEGSKA (reference sequence). V was shortened by 3 bases and J by 6 bases, with 15 bases between the two germline ends. The CDR3 covers 14 residues. The CDR3 DNA follows: TGCAGTGCTAGCGGACAAGGTTTCCCCAATGAGCAGTTCTTC. It yields the protein CSASGQGFPNEQFF.

This clonotype was counted a few times. This chain connects TRBV18 to TRBJ2-7; the D is unclear. The V end lost 3 bases, the J end lost 5 bases, and 11 bases lay between the germline ends. The CDR3 is 13 residues long. Germline loops: CDR1 KGHSH, CDR2 LQKENI. The CDR3 sequence: CASSPADGHEQYF. In DNA, the CDR3 is TGTGCCAGCTCACCGGCGGACGGCCACGAGCAGTACTTC.

In the case of this clonotype: This clone may be a read error of a much larger clone one base away. The rearrangement links TRBV11-2 to TRBJ2-2; the D gene is possibly TRBD1 (5 bases). The length of the CDR3 is 14 residues. V gave up 2 bases and J gave up 6 bases, with 10 bases separating them. Per germline, CDR1 SGHAT and CDR2 FQNNGV. The CDR3 here is CASSLRGTSGELFF. The CDR3 DNA reads TGTGCCAGCAGCTTAAGGGGCACATCCGGGGAGCTGTTTTTT.

Turning to this clonotype: Given a much more abundant clone one base away, this may be a read error. The chain has TRBV12-3 or TRBV12-4 and TRBJ1-5, with D perhaps matching TRBD1 (5 bases). CDR3 length: 15 amino acids. V was shortened by 2 bases and J by 4 bases, with 12 bases between the two germline ends. CDR3 amino acids: CASSLRRGVNQPQHF. Here the CDR3 DNA reads TGTGCCAGCAGTTTACGAAGGGGCGTTAATCAGCCCCAGCATTTT.

The chain couples TRBV5-4 to TRBJ2-3, with D possibly matching TRBD2 (5 bases). The germline V gene has CDR1 SGHNT and CDR2 YYREEE (reference sequence). V was trimmed by 2 bases and J by 1 base, leaving 14 bases between them. CDR3 length: 16 amino acids. The CDR3 is CASSFAPGRGTDTQYF. CDR3 DNA sequence: TGTGCCAGCAGCTTTGCCCCTGGGCGGGGCACAGATACGCAGTATTTT.

In this sample, this clonotype turned up many times. J is TRBJ2-2 and V is TRBV5-1, with 9 bases fitting TRBD2. This CDR3 spans 17 amino acids. Trimming at V came to 3 bases and at J to 0 bases, leaving 6 bases not matched to a gene. CDR1 is SGHRS, CDR2 YFSETQ, per germline. The CDR3 protein is CASSWRVAGANTGELFF. The DNA of the CDR3 is TGCGCCAGCAGCTGGAGGGTAGCGGGGGCGAACACCGGGGAGCTGTTTTTT.